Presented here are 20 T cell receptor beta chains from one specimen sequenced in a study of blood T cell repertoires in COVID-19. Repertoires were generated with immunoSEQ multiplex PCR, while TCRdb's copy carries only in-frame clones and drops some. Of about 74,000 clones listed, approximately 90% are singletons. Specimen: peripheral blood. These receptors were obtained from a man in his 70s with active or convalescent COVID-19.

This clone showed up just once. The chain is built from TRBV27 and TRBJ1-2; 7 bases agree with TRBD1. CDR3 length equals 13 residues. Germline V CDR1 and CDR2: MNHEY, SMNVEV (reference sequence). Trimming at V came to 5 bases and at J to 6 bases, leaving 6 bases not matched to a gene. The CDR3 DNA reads TGTGCCAGCAGTCCTGGGGACAGACATGGCTACACCTTC. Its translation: CASSPGDRHGYTF.

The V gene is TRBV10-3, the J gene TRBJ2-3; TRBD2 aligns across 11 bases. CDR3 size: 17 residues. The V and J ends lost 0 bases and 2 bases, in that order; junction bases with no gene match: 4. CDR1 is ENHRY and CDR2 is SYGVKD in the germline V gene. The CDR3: CAISESRLAGNTDTQYF. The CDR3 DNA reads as TGTGCCATCAGTGAGTCGCGACTAGCGGGAAACACAGATACGCAGTATTTT.

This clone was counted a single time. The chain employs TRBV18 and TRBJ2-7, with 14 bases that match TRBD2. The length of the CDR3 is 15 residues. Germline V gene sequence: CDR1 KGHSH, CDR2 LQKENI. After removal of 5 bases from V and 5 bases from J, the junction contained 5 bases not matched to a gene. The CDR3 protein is CASSRLAGGPHEQYF. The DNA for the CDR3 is TGTGCCAGCTCAAGACTAGCGGGAGGGCCCCACGAGCAGTACTTC.

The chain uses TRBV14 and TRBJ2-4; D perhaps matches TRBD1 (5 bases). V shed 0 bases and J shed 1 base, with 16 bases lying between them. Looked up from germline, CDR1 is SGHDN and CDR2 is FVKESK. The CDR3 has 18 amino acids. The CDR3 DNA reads TGTGCCAGCAGCCAAGATATAGCAGGGCTGGGGGCCAAAAACATTCAGTACTTC. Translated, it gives CASSQDIAGLGAKNIQYF.

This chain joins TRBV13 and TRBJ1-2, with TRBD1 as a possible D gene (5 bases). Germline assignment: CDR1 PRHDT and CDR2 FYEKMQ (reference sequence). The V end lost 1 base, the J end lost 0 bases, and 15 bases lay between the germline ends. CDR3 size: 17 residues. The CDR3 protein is CASSLVFRDTSNYGYTF. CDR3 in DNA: TGTGCCAGCAGCTTAGTGTTCAGGGATACCTCTAACTATGGCTACACCTTC.

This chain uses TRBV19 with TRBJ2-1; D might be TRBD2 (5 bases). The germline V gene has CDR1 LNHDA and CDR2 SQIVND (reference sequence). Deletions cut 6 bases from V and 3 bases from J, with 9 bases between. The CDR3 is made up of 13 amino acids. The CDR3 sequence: CASSLTNYNEQFF. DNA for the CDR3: TGTGCCAGTAGCCTGACTAACTACAATGAGCAGTTCTTC. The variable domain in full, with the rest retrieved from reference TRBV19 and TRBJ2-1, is DGGITQSPKYLFRKEGQNVTLSCEQNLNHDAMYWYRQDPGQGLRLIYYSQIVNDFQKGDIAEGYSVSREKKESFPLTVTSAQKNPTAFYLCASSLTNYNEQFFGPGTRLTVL.

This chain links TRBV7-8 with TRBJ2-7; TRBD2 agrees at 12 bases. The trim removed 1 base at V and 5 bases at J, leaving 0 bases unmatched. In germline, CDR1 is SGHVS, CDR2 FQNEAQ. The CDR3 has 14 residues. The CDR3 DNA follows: TGTGCCAGCAGCTTAGGACTAGCGGGAGACGAGCAGTACTTC. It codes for CASSLGLAGDEQYF.

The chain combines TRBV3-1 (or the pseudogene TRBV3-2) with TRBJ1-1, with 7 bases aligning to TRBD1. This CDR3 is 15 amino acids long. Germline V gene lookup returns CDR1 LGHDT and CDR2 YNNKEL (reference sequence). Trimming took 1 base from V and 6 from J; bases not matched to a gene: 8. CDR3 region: CASSQAGTASAEAFF. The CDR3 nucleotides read TGTGCCAGCAGCCAAGCTGGGACAGCCTCGGCTGAAGCTTTCTTT.

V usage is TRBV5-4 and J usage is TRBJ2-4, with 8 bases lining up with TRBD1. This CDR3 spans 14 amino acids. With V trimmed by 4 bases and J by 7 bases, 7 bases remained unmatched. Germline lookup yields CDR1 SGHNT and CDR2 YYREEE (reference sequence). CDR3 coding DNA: TGTGCCAGCAGCCCTACAGGGGGTGATAACATTCAGTACTTC. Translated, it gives CASSPTGGDNIQYF.

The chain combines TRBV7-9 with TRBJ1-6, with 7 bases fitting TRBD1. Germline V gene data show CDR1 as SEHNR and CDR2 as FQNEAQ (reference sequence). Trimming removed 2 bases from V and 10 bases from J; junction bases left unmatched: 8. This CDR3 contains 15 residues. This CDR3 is CASSLQGGEGSPLHF. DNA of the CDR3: TGTGCCAGCAGCTTACAGGGGGGCGAAGGGTCACCCCTCCACTTT.

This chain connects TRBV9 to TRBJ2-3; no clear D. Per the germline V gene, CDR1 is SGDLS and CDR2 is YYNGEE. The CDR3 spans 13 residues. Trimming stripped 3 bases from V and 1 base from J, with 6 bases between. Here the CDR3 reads CASSGLRTDTQYF. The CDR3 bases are TGTGCCAGCAGCGGACTCCGCACAGATACGCAGTATTTT. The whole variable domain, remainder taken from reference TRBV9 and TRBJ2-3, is DSGVTQTPKHLITATGQRVTLRCSPRSGDLSVYWYQQSLDQGLQFLIQYYNGEERAKGNILERFSAQQFPDLHSELNLSSLELGDSALYFCASSGLRTDTQYFGPGTRLTVL.

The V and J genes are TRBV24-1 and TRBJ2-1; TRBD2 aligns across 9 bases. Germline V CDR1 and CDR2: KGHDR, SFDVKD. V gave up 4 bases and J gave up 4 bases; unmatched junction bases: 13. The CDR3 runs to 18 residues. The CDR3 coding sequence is TGTGCCACCAGTGACCGACGAGGCAGCGGGAGGCGGTACAATGAGCAGTTCTTC. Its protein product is CATSDRRGSGRRYNEQFF.

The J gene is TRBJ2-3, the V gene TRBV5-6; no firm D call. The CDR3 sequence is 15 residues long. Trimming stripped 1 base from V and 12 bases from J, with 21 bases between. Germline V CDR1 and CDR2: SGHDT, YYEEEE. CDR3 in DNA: TGTGCCAGCAGCTTGTCGAACTACCCGTACGTATCACAGTATTTT. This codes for CASSLSNYPYVSQYF.

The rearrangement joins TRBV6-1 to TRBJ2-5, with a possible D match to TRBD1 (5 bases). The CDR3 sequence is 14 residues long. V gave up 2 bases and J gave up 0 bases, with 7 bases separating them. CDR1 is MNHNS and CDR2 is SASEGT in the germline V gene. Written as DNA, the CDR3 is TGTGCCAGCAGTGAACAGGACAACCAAGAGACCCAGTACTTC. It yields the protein CASSEQDNQETQYF.

The CDR3 DNA reads TGTGCCAGTCGGGGGGACCGGAACACCGGGGAGCTGTTTTTT. As protein: CASRGDRNTGELFF. The chain has TRBV27 and TRBJ2-2, with TRBD2 identical over 7 bases. Germline V gene lookup returns CDR1 MNHEY and CDR2 SMNVEV (reference sequence). The trim removed 9 bases at V and 1 base at J, leaving 5 bases unmatched. This CDR3 region has 14 residues.

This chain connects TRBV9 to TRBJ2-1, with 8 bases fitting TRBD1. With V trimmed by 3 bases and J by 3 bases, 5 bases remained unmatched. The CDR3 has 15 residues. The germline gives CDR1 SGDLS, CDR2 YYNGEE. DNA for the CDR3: TGTGCCAGCAGCGGGGGGACAGGAAACTACAATGAGCAGTTCTTC. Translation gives CASSGGTGNYNEQFF.

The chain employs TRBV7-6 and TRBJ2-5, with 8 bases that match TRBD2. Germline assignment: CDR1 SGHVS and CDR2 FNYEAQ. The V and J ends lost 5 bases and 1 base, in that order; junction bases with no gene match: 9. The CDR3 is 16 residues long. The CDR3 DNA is TGTGCCAGCAGCGGATACCGGGGGGGCCTCCAAGAGACCCAGTACTTC. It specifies CASSGYRGGLQETQYF.

The CDR3 bases are TGCGCCAGCAGCTTGGAATCTAGCGGCTCCTACGAGCAGTACTTC. It yields the protein CASSLESSGSYEQYF. The chain links TRBV5-1 to TRBJ2-7, with 7 bases matching TRBD2. After removal of 0 bases from V and 0 bases from J, the junction contained 3 bases not matched to a gene. Germline V lookup: CDR1 SGHRS, CDR2 YFSETQ. CDR3 length: 15 residues.

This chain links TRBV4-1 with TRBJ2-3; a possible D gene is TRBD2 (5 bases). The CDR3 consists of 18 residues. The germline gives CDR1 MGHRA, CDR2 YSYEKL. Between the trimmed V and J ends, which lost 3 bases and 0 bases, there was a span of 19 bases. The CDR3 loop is CASSHPGNSPLSTDTQYF. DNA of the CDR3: TGCGCCAGCAGCCACCCCGGGAATTCCCCCCTTAGCACAGATACGCAGTATTTT.

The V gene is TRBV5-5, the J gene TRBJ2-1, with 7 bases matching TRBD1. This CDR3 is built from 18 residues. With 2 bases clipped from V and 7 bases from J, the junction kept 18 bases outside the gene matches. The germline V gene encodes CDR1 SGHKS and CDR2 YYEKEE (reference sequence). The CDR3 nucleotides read TGTGCCAGCAGCTTATTTAGCTCCGGGACAGTCGGTCGGAATGAGCAGTTCTTC. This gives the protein CASSLFSSGTVGRNEQFF.